This T cell receptor beta chain was captured by sequencing in a study of TIL therapy for anti-PD-1-resistant metastatic lung cancer. Study summary: Median tumor PD-L1 proportion score was roughly 5.8%.

This was the immunoSEQ v3 assay. Profiling relied on immunoSEQ multiplex PCR, and the TCRdb table lists in-frame clones only, not all of them. The sample has 45,000 to 60,000 clones, approximately 70% seen once. Germline V CDR1 and CDR2: GTSNPN, SVGIG (reference sequence). This CDR3 is 14 amino acids long. V was clipped by 2 bases and J by 8 bases; unmatched bases: 11. Time point of the sample: pre-treatment sample, taken before nivolumab and TIL therapy. Pleural nodules or supraclavicular lymph nodes made up most of the excised metastases sampled. The TCR was taken from a person between 25 and 79 years old with non-small cell lung cancer. The rearrangement joins TRBV30 to TRBJ1-2; 7 positions match TRBD1. Specimen: tumor tissue, collected at baseline. CDR3 in DNA: TGTGCCTGGAGTCCCCCCACGACAGGGAGAGGCTACACCTTC. This sequence encodes CAWSPPTTGRGYTF.